This T cell receptor (beta chain) was identified during a study of T cells in Graves' hyperthyroidism and ophthalmopathy. This clonotype was seen a few times. A read error may produce the germline difference seen at one junction end. Amplification of TCR beta CDR3 regions was performed using RNA transcripts as template. TCR CDR3 regions were first amplified by RT-PCR with HTBI primers. TCRdb ran MiXCR on the multiplex PCR reads and lists one entry per CDR3 protein. This sample yields more than 550,000 distinct CDR3 sequences, of which under 20% are seen a single time; about a sixth belongs to the top ten. Germline CDR1 is MNHEY and CDR2 is SVGEGT. The CDR3 is 14 residues long.

The sample consisted of blood. This chain uses TRBV6-2 or TRBV6-3 with TRBJ2-7; 7 positions agree with TRBD1. This receptor was obtained from a woman aged 45-59 years with Graves' hyperthyroidism that later progressed to Graves' ophthalmopathy. The CDR3, as DNA: TGTGCCAGCAGAAACGACAGGGCCTCCTACGAGCAGCACTTC. This translates into CASRNDRASYEQHF.